Below, one T cell receptor (beta chain) is given with its context. Its antigen has not been determined. Per-base qualities were not stored, and no clone one base away is much larger. The collaborating institutions used their own protocols to collect whole blood in K2EDTA tubes. Collaborator samples were shipped for TCRbeta analysis as frozen whole blood, isolated PBMCs, or DNA extracted from either sample type. CDR1 LNHDA and CDR2 SQIVND are derived from the germline V gene (reference sequence). Trimming removed 4 bases from V and 8 bases from J, leaving 12 bases between the germline ends. Including cysteine and phenylalanine, the CDR3 has 13 amino acids. The kept DNA is CDR3 alone, 39 bases in frame from the first base. TCRbeta CDR3 regions were amplified from genomic DNA by means of the immunoSEQ Assay, a bias-controlled multiplex PCR. Concerning the study's data processing: The number of nucleated cells in each sample was estimated from the amplification of reference gene primers within the assay. Sequence reads were collapsed and filtered to measure the absolute abundance of every unique TCRbeta CDR3 rearrangement. Productive Simpson clonality was computed per sample as the square root of Simpson's diversity index over productive rearrangements. The clones in this table, taken by TCRdb from immuneACCESS, are in-frame only. Not every clone is retained; where verified, under half of the shortfall comes from an unresolved V gene, and the cause of the rest is unknown. D and trimming come from the DNA, and the V and J calls and clone size come from that table. Counted in this sample were some 100,000 clones; approximately 85% of them appeared once. The ten largest clones represent around 6.9% of the sample.

This specimen belongs to a study of blood T cell repertoires in COVID-19 (TCRdb year 2020). Some background on the complete study: The collaborator samples originated in the United States, Italy and Spain and spanned the acute and convalescent phases of COVID-19. The material from the prospective study consisted of cDNA or gDNA derived from T cells, B-cell-depleted T cells, or PBMCs. The dataset comprised deeply sampled blood TCRbeta repertoires from subjects exposed to, actively infected with, or recovered from COVID-19. The repertoires were released in a freely available public database meant as a resource for research on the immune response to SARS-CoV-2. Samples were obtained from the ongoing ImmuneRACE study (first 160 participants) and from over a thousand subjects provided by 6 global collaborators. A de-identified subject ID, COVID-19 status, age in years and sex were almost always included in the sample metadata. Where available, HLA class I and class II types were taken from metadata supplied by the sample provider and were not determined by assay-based typing.

Paper-wide results and their limitations: Clinical and demographic metadata were provided uncurated, with the amount varying by source and participant.

The TCR originated in an older woman with acute or convalescent COVID-19. The rearrangement joined TRBV19 to TRBJ2-1; TRBD1 might be the D gene, on 6 matching bases. Sequencing used peripheral blood. The CDR3 sequence is CASSNPNRDEQFF. The DNA is TGTGCCAGTAGTAACCCAAACAGGGATGAGCAGTTCTTC.